Sequencing of this T cell receptor (beta chain) was carried out in a study of Tregs in tolerant kidney transplant recipients. Findings and caveats of the study: Activated donor B cell expansion appeared to reveal the most relevant donor-specific TCRbeta repertoire. Donor-specific Treg expansion exceeded global Treg expansion in tolerant patients, suggesting antigen drive. Validation in larger populations is needed because few patients were studied.

About this clone: Its matching antigen is unknown. The CDR3 extends 3 residues past the end of the read, so its final part is completed from the germline J gene.

Germline loops: CDR1 SQVTM, CDR2 ANQGSEA. This CDR3 contains 11 residues. Trimming took 2 bases from V and 5 from J, leaving 4 bases between them. CD4+CD25+CD127- Tregs, CD4+CD25- non-Tregs, CD4 and CD8 cells were sorted. The protocol was immunoSEQ multiplex PCR, while the TCRdb copy is restricted to in-frame clones and leaves out a portion. The specimen's table records about 48,000 clones. The rearrangement links TRBV29-1 to TRBJ2-1; unclear D gene. The TCR was taken from a human donor who received a combined kidney and bone marrow transplant. Sequencing used CD4+ T cells from blood, obtained before the transplant. CDR3 loop: CSVELDNEQFF. The part of the CDR3 DNA that was read is TGCAGCGTTGAATTAGACAATGAG.